These 23 T cell receptor beta chains were sequenced from one sample in a study of identical twins. TCRdb fed the 5' RACE reads into MiXCR, producing one record per CDR3 protein. The sample includes approximately 1.8 million distinct CDR3 sequences, under 35% of them seen just once. Sequencing was carried out using cord blood. These receptors all stem from a newborn girl in good health.

V is TRBV19 and J is TRBJ1-1; D may be TRBD1 (5 bases). The V gene lost 4 bases and the J gene lost 5 bases, with 20 bases spanning the gap. Germline values: CDR1 LNHDA, CDR2 SQIVND (reference sequence). The CDR3 extends over 16 amino acids. This chain's CDR3 is CASSSPVLGGRTEAFF. In DNA, the CDR3 is TGTGCCAGTAGTAGTCCGGTATTGGGGGGAAGAACTGAAGCTTTCTTT.

There are a few counts of this clonotype. The chain combines TRBV15 with TRBJ1-1; no clear D gene. Looked up from germline, CDR1 is LNHNV and CDR2 is YYDKDF (reference sequence). This CDR3 contains 15 residues. Trimming left V 0 bases short and J 2 bases short, with 10 bases between. The CDR3 DNA reads TGTGCCACCAGCAGAGATGGGAGTTTCAACACTGAAGCTTTCTTT. Translated: CATSRDGSFNTEAFF.

This clonotype occurred a few times. The V and J genes are TRBV7-2 and TRBJ1-1; maybe TRBD1 (5 bases). From germline, CDR1 is SGHTA and CDR2 FQGNSA. Trimming cost V 1 base and J 1 base, with 10 bases left between them. This CDR3 is 15 amino acids long. The CDR3 bases are TGTGCCAGCAGCTTAGAGACAGCGAGGAACACTGAAGCTTTCTTT. Its protein product is CASSLETARNTEAFF.

The CDR3 spells CASSQVRLAGGLTDTQYF. CDR3 DNA: TGTGCCAGCAGCCAAGTCCGACTAGCGGGGGGGCTCACAGATACGCAGTATTTT. This sequence joins TRBV4-2 and TRBJ2-3; 14 bases line up with TRBD2. CDR1 is LGHNA, CDR2 YNFKEQ, per germline. CDR3 length: 18 residues. Trimming cost V 1 base and J 2 bases; bases outside gene matches: 5.

This clonotype was detected a few times. The V and J genes are TRBV6-5 and TRBJ1-2; D uncertain. The V and J ends lost 6 bases and 6 bases respectively, with 14 bases between them. The CDR3 runs to 13 residues. Germline CDR1 reads MNHEY; CDR2 reads SVGAGI. CDR3 amino acids: CASRTSGSNGYTF. The CDR3 DNA sequence: TGTGCCAGCAGGACGTCGGGCTCGAATGGCTACACCTTC.

This clonotype appeared many times. Here the CDR3 DNA reads TGTGCCAGCAGTGGTGCAAACTATGGCTACACCTTC. Translating gives CASSGANYGYTF. The chain recombines TRBV2 with TRBJ1-2; D gene ambiguous. CDR3 length: 12 residues. V dropped 4 bases and J dropped 2 bases, with 5 bases sitting between them. Germline V CDR1 and CDR2: SNHLY, FYNNEI.

This clonotype was detected only a few times. The chain couples TRBV20-1 to TRBJ2-7; D is uncertain. CDR1 is DFQATT, CDR2 SNEGSKA, per germline (reference sequence). The V end lost 6 bases, the J end lost 0 bases, and 15 bases lay between the germline ends. This CDR3 has 14 amino acids. The CDR3 protein is CSAKKPLLSYEQYF. The CDR3 bases are TGCAGTGCGAAAAAGCCCCTTCTCTCCTACGAGCAGTACTTC.

In this sample, this clonotype turned up a few times. The chain uses TRBV5-1 and TRBJ2-7; no firm D call. The germline CDR1 and CDR2 sequences are SGHRS and YFSETQ. The CDR3 consists of 14 residues. V lost 2 bases and J lost 3, with 12 bases in between. CDR3 region: CASSLSEQIYEQYF. CDR3 nucleotides: TGCGCCAGCAGCTTAAGCGAGCAGATCTACGAGCAGTACTTC.

This chain connects TRBV19 to TRBJ2-2, with 7 bases matching TRBD1. The CDR3 runs to 16 residues. Germline assignment: CDR1 LNHDA and CDR2 SQIVND (reference sequence). V was clipped by 4 bases and J by 5 bases; unmatched bases: 10. The CDR3 bases are TGTGCCAGTAGTACGAACGGACAGGTCCCGACCGGGGAGCTGTTTTTT. Its protein product is CASSTNGQVPTGELFF.

This clonotype was counted between two and nine times. The chain carries TRBV27 and TRBJ2-3, with D possibly matching TRBD1 (6 bases). This CDR3 is 13 amino acids long. The germline V gene encodes CDR1 MNHEY and CDR2 SMNVEV (reference sequence). Trimming cost V 1 base and J 14 bases, with 16 bases left between them. The CDR3 coding sequence is TGTGCCAGCAGTTTATGGGACAACACAGATACGTATTTT. Amino acid sequence: CASSLWDNTDTYF.

With regard to this clonotype: A junction boundary mismatches the germline segment, possibly from a read error. This rearrangement joins TRBV20-1 to TRBJ2-1; the D is unclear. CDR3 length: 14 amino acids. Germline V gives CDR1 DFQATT, CDR2 SNEGSKA (reference sequence). CDR3: CSARSINSYNEQFF. The CDR3 bases are TGCAGCGCTAGAAGCATAAACTCTTACAATGAGCAGTTCTTC.

This sequence joins TRBV27 and TRBJ2-7; D is perhaps TRBD2 (6 bases). The germline V gene encodes CDR1 MNHEY and CDR2 SMNVEV (reference sequence). Deletions cut 5 bases from V and 4 bases from J, with 12 bases between. The CDR3 consists of 13 residues. The CDR3 DNA reads as TGTGCCAGCAGTATAGCGGCCCCGTACGAGCAGTACTTC. Amino acids: CASSIAAPYEQYF.

The chain employs TRBV6-1 and TRBJ1-4; TRBD1 might be the D (6 bases). V lost 2 bases to trimming and J lost 10 bases, with 14 bases between them. Germline-derived CDR1 and CDR2 are MNHNS and SASEGT. The CDR3 loop spans 14 amino acids. CDR3 residues: CASSERGGFRKLFF. The CDR3 bases are TGTGCCAGCAGTGAAAGAGGGGGGTTTCGAAAACTGTTTTTT.

J is TRBJ2-3 and V is TRBV9; D is unclear. Germline V gene data show CDR1 as SGDLS and CDR2 as YYNGEE. With 0 bases removed from V and 7 bases from J, the gap between germline ends came to 9 bases. This CDR3 is built from 13 residues. The CDR3 loop reads CASSVAGTNTQYF. DNA of the CDR3: TGTGCCAGCAGCGTAGCTGGTACAAATACGCAGTATTTT.

The chain has TRBV18 and TRBJ1-5; 7 bases line up with TRBD1. Germline V gives CDR1 KGHSH, CDR2 LQKENI. V lost 2 bases, J lost 2 bases, and 6 bases stayed unmatched. The CDR3 length is 16 residues. In DNA form, the CDR3 reads TGTGCCAGCTCACCAGCCACAGGGGCCGGCAATCAGCCCCAGCATTTT. Translating gives CASSPATGAGNQPQHF.

Only a few counts were recorded for this clonotype. The rearrangement joins TRBV15 to TRBJ1-1; TRBD1 aligns across 8 bases. The CDR3 loop spans 15 amino acids. From germline, CDR1 is LNHNV and CDR2 YYDKDF (reference sequence). After removal of 4 bases from V and 7 bases from J, the junction contained 11 bases not matched to a gene. Written as DNA, the CDR3 is TGTGCCACCAGCATGGGACAGGAGGAATGGGTTGAAGCTTTCTTT. Its protein product is CATSMGQEEWVEAFF.

A few counts support this clonotype. J is TRBJ2-3 and V is TRBV9; D is ambiguous. V was shortened by 4 bases and J by 0 bases, with 15 bases between the two germline ends. This CDR3 contains 16 residues. From germline, CDR1 is SGDLS and CDR2 YYNGEE. The CDR3 protein is CASSLQRRPSTDTQYF. The DNA of the CDR3 is TGTGCCAGCAGCCTCCAAAGGCGGCCTAGCACAGATACGCAGTATTTT.

This clonotype has only a few counts. The V gene is TRBV5-1, the J gene TRBJ2-5; the D gene is possibly TRBD1 (6 bases). This CDR3 has 14 residues. Trimming left V 2 bases short and J 5 bases short, with 13 bases between. In germline, CDR1 is SGHRS, CDR2 YFSETQ. Here the CDR3 DNA reads TGCGCCAGCAGCTTCCCAGGGGTATGGGAGACCCAGTACTTC. The encoded protein is CASSFPGVWETQYF.

There are a few counts of this clonotype. The rearrangement links TRBV6-6 to TRBJ1-2, with D perhaps TRBD1 (6 bases). V shed 0 bases and J shed 6 bases, with 14 bases lying between them. The CDR3 sequence is 15 residues long. Per germline, CDR1 MNHNY and CDR2 SVGAGI (reference sequence). CDR3 nucleotides: TGTGCCAGCAGTTACTCTACAGGGCTGGGTGATGGCTACACCTTC. The encoded protein is CASSYSTGLGDGYTF.

This chain uses TRBV28 with TRBJ2-7; D gene uncertain. The V end was cut by 2 bases, the J end by 0 bases, with 11 bases between. Per germline, CDR1 MDHEN and CDR2 SYDVKM. The CDR3 is made up of 15 amino acids. The DNA for the CDR3 is TGTGCCAGCAGTTTACGGAGAATCGGCTCCTACGAGCAGTACTTC. As protein: CASSLRRIGSYEQYF.

This clonotype showed up just a few times. The chain carries TRBV7-9 and TRBJ1-6, with a weak D call TRBD1 (6 bases). This CDR3 has 16 residues. CDR1 and CDR2 (germline): SEHNR, FQNEAQ (reference sequence). Deletions cut 2 bases from V and 6 bases from J, with 14 bases between. In DNA form, the CDR3 reads TGTGCCAGCAGCTTACGGGGGGCGAGCGTTAATTCACCCCTCCACTTT. Protein sequence: CASSLRGASVNSPLHF.

The rearrangement uses TRBV4-2 and TRBJ2-1; 15 positions match TRBD2. V lost 1 base to trimming and J lost 3 bases; unmatched junction nucleotides: 1. The germline V gene encodes CDR1 LGHNA and CDR2 YNFKEQ. This CDR3 region has 17 residues. CDR3 nucleotides: TGTGCCAGCAGCCAAGGGACTAGCGGGAGGGACTACAATGAGCAGTTCTTC. It specifies CASSQGTSGRDYNEQFF.

J is TRBJ2-3 and V is TRBV15; the match to TRBD2 covers 12 bases. The germline gives CDR1 LNHNV, CDR2 YYDKDF (reference sequence). This CDR3 is 17 amino acids long. V lost 1 base, J lost 7 bases, and 9 bases stayed unmatched. The chain's CDR3 is CATSRGLAGAVTNTQYF. CDR3 in DNA: TGTGCCACCAGCAGAGGACTAGCGGGAGCCGTCACGAATACGCAGTATTTT.